The 28 T cell receptor beta chains reported below all come from one sample, sequenced in a study of memory CD4+ T cells and cytomegalovirus serostatus. The method was immunoSEQ multiplex PCR; TCRdb's version includes in-frame clones alone and lacks a portion of them. Here the sample spans 55,000 to 80,000 clones, roughly 76% being singletons. Single viable CD3+CD4+CD8-CD45RO+ cells were sorted as the memory CD4+ T cells. Sequenced sample: memory CD4+ T cells from blood. The source is an adult in good health and CMV-seropositive.

As regards this clone: This sample also contains other DNA sequences that code for the same CDR3. The gene calls are TRBV2 and TRBJ2-7; no clear D gene. Germline-derived CDR1 and CDR2 are SNHLY and FYNNEI. This CDR3 is 11 amino acids long. Between the trimmed V and J ends, which lost 2 bases and 4 bases, there was a span of 3 bases. CDR3 in amino acids: CASSETYEQYF. As DNA, the CDR3 is TGTGCCAGCAGTGAAACTTACGAGCAGTACTTC.

The chain has TRBV5-4 and TRBJ2-1; possible D gene TRBD2, 5 bases. The CDR3 totals 14 residues. Germline V gene sequence: CDR1 SGHNT, CDR2 YYREEE (reference sequence). Trimming cost V 5 bases and J 7 bases, with 16 bases left between them. The CDR3 reads CASSSGLRVNEQFF. The CDR3 region has the DNA TGTGCCAGCAGTTCGGGGTTGCGGGTTAATGAGCAGTTCTTC.

The chain links TRBV11-2 to TRBJ2-2; 10 nucleotides align to TRBD1. CDR3 size: 15 residues. CDR1 is SGHAT and CDR2 is FQNNGV in the germline V gene. V lost 5 bases to trimming and J lost 5 bases; unmatched junction nucleotides: 5. The CDR3 DNA follows: TGTGCCAGCAGCCCGAGACAGGGGGCGACCGGGGAGCTGTTTTTT. Its translation is CASSPRQGATGELFF.

The chain recombines TRBV6-1 with TRBJ1-1, with D unresolved. The CDR3 sequence is 12 residues long. Trimming pared 5 bases from V and 3 bases from J, leaving 7 bases between. The germline V gene encodes CDR1 MNHNS and CDR2 SASEGT. In DNA, the CDR3 is TGTGCCAGCAGTTCGACCGACACTGAAGCTTTCTTT. Amino acids: CASSSTDTEAFF.

J is TRBJ2-5 and V is TRBV29-1; TRBD1 might be the D (6 bases). CDR3 length equals 14 residues. V was cut by 8 bases and J by 1 base, with 17 bases left in between. Germline CDR1 SQVTM, CDR2 ANQGSEA. Written as DNA, the CDR3 is TGCAGCTATACCCCAACAGGGACCCAAGAGACCCAGTACTTC. Translation: CSYTPTGTQETQYF.

The rearrangement joins TRBV6-6 to TRBJ1-2, with TRBD1 as a possible D gene (5 bases). Deletions cut 6 bases from V and 6 bases from J, with 11 bases between. The CDR3 has 12 residues. Germline lookup yields CDR1 MNHNY and CDR2 SVGAGI (reference sequence). The CDR3, as DNA: TGTGCCAGCAGGAGGGGCAAGGATGGCTACACCTTC. Amino acids: CASRRGKDGYTF.

V and J are TRBV6-5 and TRBJ1-1; D call uncertain. Looked up from germline, CDR1 is MNHEY and CDR2 is SVGAGI. Trimming took off 7 bases at V and 5 bases at J, with 14 bases between the two ends. The CDR3 spans 13 residues. In nucleotides, the CDR3 is TGTGCCAGCACCGAAACGGGTGGGACTGAAGCTTTCTTT. This gives the protein CASTETGGTEAFF.

V and J are TRBV5-4 and TRBJ2-2, with TRBD2 identical over 9 bases. Germline CDR1 SGHNT, CDR2 YYREEE (reference sequence). This CDR3 is built from 16 residues. V shed 1 base and J 2 bases; nucleotides not matched to a gene: 3. This chain's CDR3 is CASSLNSGRNTGELFF. CDR3 DNA sequence: TGTGCCAGCAGCTTGAATAGCGGGAGAAACACCGGGGAGCTGTTTTTT.

The V gene is TRBV28, the J gene TRBJ2-2; 11 nucleotides match TRBD2. This CDR3 spans 15 amino acids. V gave up 2 bases and J gave up 5 bases; unmatched junction bases: 1. In germline, CDR1 is MDHEN, CDR2 SYDVKM. The CDR3 DNA follows: TGTGCCAGCAGTTTAACTAGCGGGGGAACCGGGGAGCTGTTTTTT. Translating it yields CASSLTSGGTGELFF.

CDR3 amino acids: CASSWGKNTEAFF. Written as DNA, the CDR3 is TGTGCCAGCAGCTGGGGCAAGAACACTGAAGCTTTCTTT. V is TRBV11-2 and J is TRBJ1-1, with D perhaps matching TRBD1 (5 bases). Germline assignment: CDR1 SGHAT and CDR2 FQNNGV. Between the trimmed V and J ends, which lost 4 bases and 1 base, there was a span of 7 bases. This CDR3 contains 13 residues.

This clone was counted only a few times. The CDR3 DNA is TGTGCCAGCTCACCATTTCTGACAAGTGAAGATGAAAAACTGTTTTTT. Translation gives CASSPFLTSEDEKLFF. The genes are TRBV18 and TRBJ1-4; D is unresolved. Germline CDR1 and CDR2: KGHSH and LQKENI. Trimming pared 2 bases from V and 6 bases from J, leaving 16 bases between. The CDR3 contains 16 residues.

This clone was seen a few times. This sequence joins TRBV5-1 and TRBJ2-1; D may correspond to TRBD1 or TRBD2 (6 bases each). The V gene's germline CDR1 is SGHRS and CDR2 YFSETQ. V was pared by 7 bases and J by 8 bases, with 10 bases between. The CDR3 contains 11 residues. For the CDR3, the DNA is TGCGCCAGCGAGGGGGGATATGAGCAGTTCTTC. Protein: CASEGGYEQFF.

This clone has a handful of counts. The chain carries TRBV4-2 and TRBJ1-1, with D tentatively TRBD1 (6 bases). Germline CDR1 reads LGHNA; CDR2 reads YNFKEQ. Trimming took 5 bases from V and 0 from J, leaving 16 bases between them. CDR3 size: 16 residues. The CDR3 loop is CASSKSPTGMNTEAFF. The CDR3 nucleotides are TGTGCCAGCAGCAAATCACCGACAGGCATGAACACTGAAGCTTTCTTT.

The rearrangement joins TRBV6-5 to TRBJ2-1; D call uncertain. CDR1 MNHEY and CDR2 SVGAGI come from the germline V gene. This CDR3 contains 16 residues. V shed 2 bases and J shed 7 bases, with 18 bases lying between them. CDR3 DNA: TGTGCCAGCAGTTACGTTGCGACAAAACGGTCAAATGAGCAGTTCTTC. This encodes CASSYVATKRSNEQFF.

The chain links TRBV19 to TRBJ1-2, with 9 nucleotides matching TRBD1. The CDR3 extends over 13 amino acids. After removal of 10 bases from V and 4 bases from J, the junction contained 7 bases not matched to a gene. The V gene's germline CDR1 is LNHDA and CDR2 SQIVND (reference sequence). CDR3 sequence: CATHRGQSYGYTF. The CDR3 DNA reads as TGTGCCACCCACAGGGGGCAGAGCTATGGCTACACCTTC.

Notes on this clone: Mismatch with germline at one junction end may stem from a read error. V and J are TRBV5-1 and TRBJ2-3, with 11 bases identical to TRBD1. CDR1 and CDR2 (germline): SGHRS, YFSETQ. This CDR3 comprises 16 residues. As DNA, the CDR3 is TGCGCCAGCAGCTCCGCGGGACAGGGGGTCTCAGATACGCGGTATTTT. This encodes CASSSAGQGVSDTRYF.

This clone was detected only once. The genes are TRBV18 and TRBJ1-2; 11 nucleotides agree with TRBD1. CDR1 and CDR2 from the germline V gene are KGHSH and LQKENI. The CDR3 spans 16 residues. After removal of 0 bases from V and 3 bases from J, the junction contained 3 bases not matched to a gene. CDR3 in DNA: TGTGCCAGCTCACCACCGGGGACAGGGGGGCACTATGGCTACACCTTC. It encodes CASSPPGTGGHYGYTF.

This clone was found a few times. V gene TRBV2 combines with J gene TRBJ1-1; D is undetermined. Per the germline V gene, CDR1 is SNHLY and CDR2 is FYNNEI. This CDR3 contains 13 residues. Trimming left V 9 bases short and J 1 base short, with 12 bases between. The CDR3 reads CASLDRANTEAFF. Here the CDR3 DNA reads TGTGCCAGTCTTGACCGGGCGAACACTGAAGCTTTCTTT.

J is TRBJ1-2 and V is TRBV5-8; 9 nucleotides agree with TRBD1. With V trimmed by 6 bases and J by 4 bases, 7 bases remained unmatched. The CDR3 is 14 amino acids. CDR1 SGHTS and CDR2 YDEGEE come from the germline V gene. The CDR3 coding sequence is TGTGCCAGCACGCCCCGGGACAGGGTCTATGGCTACACCTTC. It translates to CASTPRDRVYGYTF.

V gene TRBV4-1 combines with J gene TRBJ1-2; no clear D. Per the germline V gene, CDR1 is MGHRA and CDR2 is YSYEKL. The V end was cut by 0 bases, the J end by 1 base, with 12 bases between. The CDR3 spans 16 residues. CDR3 nucleotides: TGCGCCAGCAGCCAAGAACGTGGGAGGTTTAACTATGGCTACACCTTC. Translated, it gives CASSQERGRFNYGYTF.

The CDR3 reads CASSHPGRDRDEQYF. The CDR3 DNA reads TGTGCCAGCTCCCACCCCGGTAGGGACAGGGATGAGCAGTACTTC. This sequence joins TRBV11-2 and TRBJ2-7; 9 nucleotides agree with TRBD1. J gave up 7 bases and V 8 bases, and 15 bases lay outside the gene matches. The CDR3 consists of 15 residues. From germline, CDR1 is SGHAT and CDR2 FQNNGV.

The chain links TRBV30 to TRBJ2-2, with D perhaps matching TRBD1 or TRBD2 (5 bases each). The CDR3 is 18 amino acids. Trimming removed 5 bases at V and 5 bases at J, with 27 bases between. Germline values: CDR1 GTSNPN, CDR2 SVGIG (reference sequence). The CDR3 sequence is CAWARDGLALSRTGELFF. CDR3 in DNA: TGTGCCTGGGCCCGGGACGGCTTGGCGCTTTCCCGGACCGGGGAGCTGTTTTTT.

The chain has TRBV5-1 and TRBJ2-7; 7 bases align to TRBD1. CDR1 is SGHRS, CDR2 YFSETQ, per germline. The CDR3 is made up of 15 amino acids. Losses at the gene ends were 4 bases for V and 0 bases for J; bases not matched to a gene: 7. The CDR3 sequence is CASSPGQTSSYEQYF. The CDR3 DNA reads TGCGCCAGCAGCCCGGGACAGACAAGCTCCTACGAGCAGTACTTC.

This clone was seen a single time. The V gene is TRBV2, the J gene TRBJ1-1, with D possibly being TRBD1 (6 bases). Germline assignment: CDR1 SNHLY and CDR2 FYNNEI. V lost 10 bases, J lost 3 bases, and 12 bases lay in between. This CDR3 is built from 12 residues. This CDR3 reads CATRGMDTEAFF. CDR3 DNA sequence: TGTGCCACCAGGGGTATGGACACTGAAGCTTTCTTT.

The chain has TRBV14 and TRBJ2-6, with no clear D. The CDR3 loop spans 16 amino acids. The V end lost 0 bases, the J end lost 0 bases, and 6 bases lay between the germline ends. Looked up from germline, CDR1 is SGHDN and CDR2 is FVKESK. CDR3 coding DNA: TGTGCCAGCAGCCAAGACGGCAGCTCTGGGGCCAACGTCCTGACTTTC. This codes for CASSQDGSSGANVLTF. Filled out from reference TRBV14 and TRBJ2-6, the complete variable domain reads EAGVTQFPSHSVIEKGQTVTLRCDPISGHDNLYWYRRVMGKEIKFLLHFVKESKQDESGMPNNRFLAERTGGTYSTLKVQPAELEDSGVYFCASSQDGSSGANVLTFGAGSRLTVL.

The CDR3 sequence is CASSLSMQGGSGNTIYF. For the CDR3, the DNA is TGTGCCAGCAGTTTATCGATGCAGGGTGGATCTGGAAACACCATATATTTT. This chain uses TRBV27 with TRBJ1-3; TRBD1 is a possible D gene (5 bases). The CDR3 consists of 17 residues. V was pared by 0 bases and J by 1 base, with 13 bases between. Germline V lookup: CDR1 MNHEY, CDR2 SMNVEV (reference sequence).

This chain connects TRBV6-1 to TRBJ2-5, with 9 bases that match TRBD1. This CDR3 is 15 amino acids long. Trimming cost V 7 bases and J 4 bases; bases outside gene matches: 10. CDR1 MNHNS and CDR2 SASEGT come from the germline V gene. The CDR3 protein is CASTWTGEGLETQYF. The CDR3 nucleotides read TGTGCCAGCACCTGGACAGGGGAGGGCTTAGAGACCCAGTACTTC.

V and J are TRBV5-1 and TRBJ2-7, with 14 bases that match TRBD2. This CDR3 has 16 amino acids. The germline V gene encodes CDR1 SGHRS and CDR2 YFSETQ. V was clipped by 4 bases and J by 4 bases; unmatched bases: 7. Here the CDR3 DNA reads TGCGCCAGCAGCCTCCAGACTAGCGGGGGGGTTTACGAGCAGTACTTC. It translates to CASSLQTSGGVYEQYF.